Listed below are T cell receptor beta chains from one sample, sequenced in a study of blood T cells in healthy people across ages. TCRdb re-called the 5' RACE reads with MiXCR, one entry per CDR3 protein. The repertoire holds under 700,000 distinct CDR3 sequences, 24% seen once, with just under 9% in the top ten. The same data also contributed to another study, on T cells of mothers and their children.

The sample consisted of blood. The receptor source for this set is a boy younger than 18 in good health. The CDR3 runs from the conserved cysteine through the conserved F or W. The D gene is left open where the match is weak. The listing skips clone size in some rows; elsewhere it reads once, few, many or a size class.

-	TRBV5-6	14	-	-	CASSLVSGVYEQYF
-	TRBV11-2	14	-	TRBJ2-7	CASSLIGWGYEQYF
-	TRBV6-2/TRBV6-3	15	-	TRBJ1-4	CASSYGGRLREKLFF
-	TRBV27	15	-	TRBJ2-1	CASSSTRGSYNEQFF
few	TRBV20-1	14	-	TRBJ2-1	CSARPPTSIYEQFF
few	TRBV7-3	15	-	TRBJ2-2	CASSEEGDGVGELFF
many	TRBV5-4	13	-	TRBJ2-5	CASSFPGLETQYF
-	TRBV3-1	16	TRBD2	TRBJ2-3	CASSPGLADLLDTQYF
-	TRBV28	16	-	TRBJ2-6	CASSLLGRVGANVLTF
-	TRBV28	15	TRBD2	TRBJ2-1	CASSESGDSYNEQFF